This paragraph covers one TCR beta chain sequence. The antigen remains undetermined. These data are taken from a study of blood T cells in healthy people across ages. Study-level results: Age showed a roughly linear inverse relationship with TCR beta diversity per million T cells. The percentage of naive T cells correlated strongly with TCR beta diversity.

All donors came from Russia, were Caucasian and healthy, and spanned ages roughly 6 to 100. Each sample gave at least 6.5 million isolated PBMCs. The germline V gene has CDR1 SGHTA and CDR2 FQGTGA. The CDR3 has 14 residues. With 2 bases removed from V and 13 bases from J, the gap between germline ends came to 18 bases. The second PCR ran about 6 to 11 cycles with a sample-barcoded 5' primer and J-beta primers. A single record per CDR3 protein comes from TCRdb applying MiXCR to the 5' RACE reads. The sample includes 1.5 million to 2 million distinct CDR3 sequences, roughly 49% of them seen just once. The specimen was blood. The clonotype originates from a woman in her forties in good health. The chain links TRBV7-3 to TRBJ2-1; TRBD2 is a possible D gene (6 bases). CDR3 residues: CASSLAGRRETQFF. The CDR3 region has the DNA TGTGCCAGCAGCTTAGCGGGGAGGAGAGAGACCCAGTTCTTC.